This T cell receptor beta chain was recovered during a study of human T cells and chemical hapten exposure. Study-wide context: Weekly scalp doses of diphenylcyclopropenone were given to patients during the approximately 25-week study. Patch testing placed 0.01% DPC on the upper back, with readings at 6 days.

Time point reported: patch test 2, 6 weeks after DPC sensitization. Treatment in this sample: therapeutic diphenylcyclopropenone sensitization with weekly scalp DPC. Sample donors consisted of patients with alopecia, aged 18 to 70 years, who were suitable for DPC. For this clonotype: The antigen is unknown.

Study findings and constraints: DPC sensitization did not alter TCRs above 1 in 1000 frequency.

In TCRdb, the RACE reads were re-called with MiXCR into one record per CDR3 protein. The top ten clones hold approximately 1.2% of a sample with 70,000 to 95,000 distinct CDR3 sequences, around 6.7% of them seen once. The clonotype was recovered from a woman aged 30 to 39 with alopecia areata. Some clones in this sample may be carry-over from other donors' samples. Sequenced here: whole blood, sampled in connection with sensitization to the hapten diphenylcyclopropenone (DPC).

The CDR3 DNA follows: TGTGCCAGCAGCCAAGAGGGAGGACGGGGTGAAAAACTGTTTTTT. Encoded protein: CASSQEGGRGEKLFF. This chain joins TRBV14 and TRBJ1-4; no clear D. Germline V CDR1 and CDR2: SGHDN, FVKESK. Trimming removed 0 bases at V and 7 bases at J, with 12 bases between. The CDR3 covers 15 residues.